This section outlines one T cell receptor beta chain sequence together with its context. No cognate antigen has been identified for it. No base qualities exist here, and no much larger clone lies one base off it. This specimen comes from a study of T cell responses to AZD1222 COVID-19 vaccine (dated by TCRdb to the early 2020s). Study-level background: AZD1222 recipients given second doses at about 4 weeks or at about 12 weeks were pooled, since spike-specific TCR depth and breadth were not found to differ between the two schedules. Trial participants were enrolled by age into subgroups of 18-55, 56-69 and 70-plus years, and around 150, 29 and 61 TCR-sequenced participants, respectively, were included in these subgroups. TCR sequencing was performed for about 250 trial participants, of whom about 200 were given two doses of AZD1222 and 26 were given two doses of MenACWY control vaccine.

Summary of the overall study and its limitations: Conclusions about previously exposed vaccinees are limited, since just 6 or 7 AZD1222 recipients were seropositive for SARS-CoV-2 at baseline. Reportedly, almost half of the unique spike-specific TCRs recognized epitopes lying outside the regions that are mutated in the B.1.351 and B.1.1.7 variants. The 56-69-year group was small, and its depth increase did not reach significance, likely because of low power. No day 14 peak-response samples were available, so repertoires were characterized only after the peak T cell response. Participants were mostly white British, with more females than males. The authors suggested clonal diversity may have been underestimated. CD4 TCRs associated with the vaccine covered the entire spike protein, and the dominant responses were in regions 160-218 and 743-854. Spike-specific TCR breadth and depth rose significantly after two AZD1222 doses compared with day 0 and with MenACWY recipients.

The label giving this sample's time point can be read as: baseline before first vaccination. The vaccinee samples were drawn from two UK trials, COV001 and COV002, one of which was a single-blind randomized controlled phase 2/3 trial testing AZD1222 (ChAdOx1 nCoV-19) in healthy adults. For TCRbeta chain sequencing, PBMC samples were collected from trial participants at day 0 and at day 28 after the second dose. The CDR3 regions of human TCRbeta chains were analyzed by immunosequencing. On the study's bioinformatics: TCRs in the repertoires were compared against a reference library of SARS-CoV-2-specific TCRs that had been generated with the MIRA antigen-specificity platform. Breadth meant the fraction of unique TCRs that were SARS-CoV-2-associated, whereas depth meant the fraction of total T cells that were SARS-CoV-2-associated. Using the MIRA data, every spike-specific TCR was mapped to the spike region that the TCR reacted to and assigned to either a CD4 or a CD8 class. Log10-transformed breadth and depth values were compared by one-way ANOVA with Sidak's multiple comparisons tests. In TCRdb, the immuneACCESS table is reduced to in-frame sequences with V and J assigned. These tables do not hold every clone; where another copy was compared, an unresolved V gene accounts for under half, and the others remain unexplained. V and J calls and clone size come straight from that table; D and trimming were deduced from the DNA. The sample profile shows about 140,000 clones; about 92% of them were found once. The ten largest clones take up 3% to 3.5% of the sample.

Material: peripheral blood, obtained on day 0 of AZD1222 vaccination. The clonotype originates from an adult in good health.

The DNA reads TGTGCCAGCAGCCAAGTAATATTCGGACAGGGGTTCAATCAGCCCCAGCATTTT. Protein translation: CASSQVIFGQGFNQPQHF. This receptor chain uses TRBV4-2 and TRBJ1-5, with TRBD1 identical over 9 junction bases. Via the germline V gene, CDR1 is LGHNA and CDR2 YNFKEQ. Counted from cysteine to phenylalanine, this CDR3 has 18 amino acids. Only CDR3 DNA is held: 54 bases, read in frame from base 1. The V end gives up 1 base and the J end 3 bases, leaving 10 bases in the junction not matched to a gene.